These T cell receptor beta chains were read from a single sample in a study of OX40 agonist ivuxolimab in advanced cancers. Generated by immunoSEQ multiplex PCR, the TCRdb table keeps only in-frame clones and is missing some. The sample carries roughly 120,000 clones, roughly nine tenths recorded once. Sequenced here: CD4+ or CD8+ T cells sorted from blood, sampled in a trial of the OX40 agonist ivuxolimab. All receptors derive from an adult with an advanced solid tumor such as melanoma, head and neck, liver or kidney cancer. The CDR3 runs from the conserved cysteine through the conserved F or W. Fields, in order: J gene, D gene, V gene, clone size, CDR3 DNA, CDR3 protein. The D gene is left open where the match is weak. Rows give clone size only sometimes, using once, few, many, or a class for an expanded clone.

TRBJ2-7,TRBD2,TRBV5-1,-,TGCGCCAGCAGCTTGGTCTCTGGTGGGACTAGCACGATCCACGAGCAGTACTTC,CASSLVSGGTSTIHEQYF
TRBJ2-1,-,TRBV9,-,TGTGCCAGCGGGGGGCTGTATGAGCAGTTCTTC,CASGGLYEQFF
TRBJ2-7,TRBD1,TRBV7-8,-,TGTGCCAGCAGCTTCCAGACAGGGGGGAACGAGCAGTACTTC,CASSFQTGGNEQYF
TRBJ2-1,-,TRBV7-2,-,TGTGCCAGCAGCCTGCTAGGGGGGGGCCTTGGTGAGCAGTTCTTC,CASSLLGGGLGEQFF
TRBJ1-1,-,TRBV7-2,-,TGTGCCAGCAGCCAGCGTCGGGGAAACACTGAAGCTTTCTTT,CASSQRRGNTEAFF
TRBJ1-2,-,TRBV10-3,once,TGTGCCATCAAGGACAACGCGGATGGCTACACCTTC,CAIKDNADGYTF
TRBJ2-1,-,TRBV5-1,-,TGCGCCAGCAGCTTGATGGGGGCCCTAAGTAATGAGCAGTTCTTC,CASSLMGALSNEQFF
TRBJ2-7,-,TRBV11-2,-,TGTGCCAGCAGCTTAGGGGACTCCTACGAGCAGTACTTC,CASSLGDSYEQYF
TRBJ2-6,TRBD1,TRBV28,-,TGTGCCAGCAGGACCGACAGGGGGTCGTTTGGGGCCAACGTCCTGACTTTC,CASRTDRGSFGANVLTF
TRBJ2-7,-,TRBV30,-,TGTGCCTGGAGTGCGGGCCTCGAGTACGAGCAGTACTTC,CAWSAGLEYEQYF
TRBJ2-3,-,TRBV27,-,TGTGCCAGCAGTACCCCGGGACTGGGACCAGATACGCAGTATTTT,CASSTPGLGPDTQYF
TRBJ2-6,-,TRBV5-1,-,TGCGCCAGCAGCTGGGAGACTCTCTCTGGGGCCAACGTCCTGACTTTC,CASSWETLSGANVLTF
TRBJ1-4,TRBD1,TRBV7-9,-,TGTGCCAGCAGCCAGGGACAGGGTAATAATGAAAAACTGTTTTTT,CASSQGQGNNEKLFF
TRBJ1-2,TRBD1,TRBV7-2,-,TGTGCCAGCAGCTCCGAATCCCATCCGGGACAGATAAACTATGGCTACACCTTC,CASSSESHPGQINYGYTF
TRBJ2-4,-,TRBV10-3,-,TGTGCCATCAGTGGGGCGGCTAAAAACATTCAGTACTTC,CAISGAAKNIQYF
TRBJ2-3,-,TRBV5-8,-,TGTGCCAGCACCATTTACGGGACCTCAGCAGATACGCAGTATTTT,CASTIYGTSADTQYF
TRBJ2-3,-,TRBV30,-,TGTGCCTGGAAGGTAGGGGGGGGGAATACGCAGTATTTT,CAWKVGGGNTQYF
TRBJ2-5,TRBD2,TRBV4-1,-,TGCGCCAGCAGCCAAGGGCGGGGGGGCACCCTCGGGGAGACCCAGTACTTC,CASSQGRGGTLGETQYF
TRBJ1-1,-,TRBV28,-,TGTGCCAGCAGTTTATTGTCCTTAGGAGCTTTCTTT,CASSLLSLGAFF
TRBJ1-3,TRBD1,TRBV6-5,-,TGTGCCAGCAGTAGGGGACAGGTCTCTGGAAACACCATATATTTT,CASSRGQVSGNTIYF